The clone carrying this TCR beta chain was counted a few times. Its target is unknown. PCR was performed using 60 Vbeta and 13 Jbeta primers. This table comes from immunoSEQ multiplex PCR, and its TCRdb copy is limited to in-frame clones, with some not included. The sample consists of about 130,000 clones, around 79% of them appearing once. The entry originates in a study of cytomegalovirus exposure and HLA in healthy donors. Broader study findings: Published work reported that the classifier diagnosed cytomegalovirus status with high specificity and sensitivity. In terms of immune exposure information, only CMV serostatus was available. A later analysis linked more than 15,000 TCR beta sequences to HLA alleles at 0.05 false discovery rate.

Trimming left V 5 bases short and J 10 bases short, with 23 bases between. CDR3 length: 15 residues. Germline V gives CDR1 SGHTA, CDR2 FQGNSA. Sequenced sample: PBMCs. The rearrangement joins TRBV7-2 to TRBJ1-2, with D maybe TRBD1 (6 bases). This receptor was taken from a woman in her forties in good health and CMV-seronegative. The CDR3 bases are TGTGCCAGCAGCGAACCATGGCTCGGGTTGGGGGCCTACACCTTC. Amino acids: CASSEPWLGLGAYTF.